This T cell receptor (beta chain) was captured by sequencing in a study of regulatory T cells in long-lasting Graves disease. For the study at large: Newly diagnosed Graves' patients took antithyroid drugs under 3 months. General observations from the study: TCR diversity was lower in persistent Graves' patients (versus newly diagnosed ones).

Described time point: newly diagnosed GD, antithyroid drugs for less than 3 months. PBMC-derived RNA was used for the TCR library. Concerning this clonotype itself: The antigen is undetermined.

CDR1 is SGHDT and CDR2 is YYEEEE in the germline V gene. V lost 0 bases, J lost 0 bases, and 19 bases lay in between. The CDR3 has 18 residues. The TCR beta library used iRepertoire HTBI primers with Arm-PCR amplification of CDR3. TCRdb recomputed calls from the multiplex PCR reads with MiXCR, one row per CDR3 protein. The sample lists some 320,000 distinct CDR3 sequences, 18% occurring once. The sequence was collected from a female donor with Graves disease. The sequences come from peripheral blood mononuclear cells (PBMCs), collected at new diagnosis, from a patient treated with antithyroid drugs. This sequence joins TRBV5-6 and TRBJ2-7; the D gene is possibly TRBD2 (6 bases). Here the CDR3 reads CASSLVGVGRDRSYEQYF. CDR3 nucleotides: TGTGCCAGCAGCTTGGTGGGGGTTGGGCGGGATCGCTCCTACGAGCAGTACTTC.